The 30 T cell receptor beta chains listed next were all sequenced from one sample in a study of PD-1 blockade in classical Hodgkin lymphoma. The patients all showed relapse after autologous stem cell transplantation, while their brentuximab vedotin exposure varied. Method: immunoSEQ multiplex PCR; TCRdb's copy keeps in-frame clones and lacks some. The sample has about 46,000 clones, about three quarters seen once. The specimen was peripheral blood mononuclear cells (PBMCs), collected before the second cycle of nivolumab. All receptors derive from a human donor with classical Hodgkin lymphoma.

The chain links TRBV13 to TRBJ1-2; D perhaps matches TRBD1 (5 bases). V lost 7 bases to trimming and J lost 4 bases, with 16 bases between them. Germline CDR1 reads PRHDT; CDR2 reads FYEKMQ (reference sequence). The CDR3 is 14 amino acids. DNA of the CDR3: TGTGCCAGCACCCTTACGGGGGGAAGCTATGGCTACACCTTC. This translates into CASTLTGGSYGYTF.

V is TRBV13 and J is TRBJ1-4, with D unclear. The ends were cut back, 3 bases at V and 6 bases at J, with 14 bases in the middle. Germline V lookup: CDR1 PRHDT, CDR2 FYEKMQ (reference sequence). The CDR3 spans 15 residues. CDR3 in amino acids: CASSFDRAGDEKLFF. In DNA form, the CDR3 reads TGTGCCAGCAGCTTCGATAGGGCAGGAGATGAAAAACTGTTTTTT. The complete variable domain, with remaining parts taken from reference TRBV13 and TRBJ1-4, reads AAGVIQSPRHLIKEKRETATLKCYPIPRHDTVYWYQQGPGQDPQFLISFYEKMQSDKGSIPDRFSAQQFSDYHSELNMSSLELGDSALYFCASSFDRAGDEKLFFGSGTQLSVL.

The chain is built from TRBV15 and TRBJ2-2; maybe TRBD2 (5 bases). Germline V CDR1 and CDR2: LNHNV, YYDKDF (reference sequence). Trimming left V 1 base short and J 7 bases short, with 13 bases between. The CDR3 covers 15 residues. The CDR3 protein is CATSRGARGVGELFF. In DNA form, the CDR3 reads TGTGCCACCAGCAGAGGAGCCCGGGGTGTCGGGGAGCTGTTTTTT.

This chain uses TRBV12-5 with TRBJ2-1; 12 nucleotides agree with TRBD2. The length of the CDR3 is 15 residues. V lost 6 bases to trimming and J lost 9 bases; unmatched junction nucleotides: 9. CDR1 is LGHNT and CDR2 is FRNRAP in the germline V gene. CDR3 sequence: CASGPSGRAGSEQFF. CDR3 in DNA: TGTGCTAGTGGCCCTAGCGGGAGGGCCGGTAGTGAGCAGTTCTTC.

The CDR3 sequence: CASSYSRDTEAFF. As DNA, the CDR3 is TGTGCCAGCAGTTACTCACGTGACACTGAAGCTTTCTTT. The V and J genes are TRBV6-5 and TRBJ1-1, with unresolved D. CDR1 and CDR2 (germline): MNHEY, SVGAGI. The CDR3 extends over 13 amino acids. V was pared by 0 bases and J by 3 bases, with 5 bases between.

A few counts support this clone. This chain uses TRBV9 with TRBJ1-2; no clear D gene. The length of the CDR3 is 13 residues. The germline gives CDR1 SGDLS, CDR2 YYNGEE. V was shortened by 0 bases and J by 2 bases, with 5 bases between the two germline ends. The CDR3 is CASSVDRNYGYTF. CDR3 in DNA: TGTGCCAGCAGCGTAGACAGAAACTATGGCTACACCTTC.

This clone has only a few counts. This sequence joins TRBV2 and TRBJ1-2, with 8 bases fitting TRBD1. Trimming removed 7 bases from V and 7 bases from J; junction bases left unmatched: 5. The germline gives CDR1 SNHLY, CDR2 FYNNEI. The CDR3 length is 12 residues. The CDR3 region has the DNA TGTGCCAGCACCTTGACAGGGGTTGGCTACACCTTC. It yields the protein CASTLTGVGYTF.

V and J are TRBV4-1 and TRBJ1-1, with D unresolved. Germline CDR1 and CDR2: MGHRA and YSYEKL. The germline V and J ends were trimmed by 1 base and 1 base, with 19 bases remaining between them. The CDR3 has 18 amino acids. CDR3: CASSQVRRLDRENTEAFF. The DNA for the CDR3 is TGCGCCAGCAGCCAAGTCCGCCGGTTGGATAGGGAGAACACTGAAGCTTTCTTT.

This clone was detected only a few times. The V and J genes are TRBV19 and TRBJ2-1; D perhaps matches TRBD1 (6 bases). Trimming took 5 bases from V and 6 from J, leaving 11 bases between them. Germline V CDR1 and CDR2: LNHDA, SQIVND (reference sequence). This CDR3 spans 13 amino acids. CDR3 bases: TGTGCCAGTAGTCTTCTAGGGGGCAATGAGCAGTTCTTC. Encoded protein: CASSLLGGNEQFF.

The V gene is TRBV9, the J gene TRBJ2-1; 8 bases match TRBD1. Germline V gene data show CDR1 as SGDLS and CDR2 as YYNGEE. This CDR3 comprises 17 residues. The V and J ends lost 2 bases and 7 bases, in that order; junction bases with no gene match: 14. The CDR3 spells CASSVTWDRTLVNEQFF. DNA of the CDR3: TGTGCCAGCAGCGTGACTTGGGACAGGACTTTGGTGAATGAGCAGTTCTTC.

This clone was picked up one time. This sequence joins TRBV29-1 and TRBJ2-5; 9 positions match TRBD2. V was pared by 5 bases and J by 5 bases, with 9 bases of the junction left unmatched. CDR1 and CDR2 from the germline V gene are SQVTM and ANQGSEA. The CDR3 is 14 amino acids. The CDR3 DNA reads TGCAGCGTTCGGACTAGCGCGGTGACGGAGACCCAGTACTTC. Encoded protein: CSVRTSAVTETQYF.

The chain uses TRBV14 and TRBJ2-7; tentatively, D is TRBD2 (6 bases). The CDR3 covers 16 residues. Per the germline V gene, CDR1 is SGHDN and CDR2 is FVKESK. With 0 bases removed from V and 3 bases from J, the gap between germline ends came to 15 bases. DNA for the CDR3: TGTGCCAGCAGCCAAGATCTAACCTGGGGGGTCTACGAGCAGTACTTC. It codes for CASSQDLTWGVYEQYF.

The DNA of the CDR3 is TGTGCCAGCAGTTTTCGGCCCCGAGACGCAAACAATGAGCAGTTCTTC. Its translation: CASSFRPRDANNEQFF. This chain connects TRBV6-5 to TRBJ2-1; no definite D call. V shed 4 bases and J shed 5 bases, with 18 bases lying between them. The CDR3 sequence is 16 residues long. Germline V CDR1 and CDR2: MNHEY, SVGAGI.

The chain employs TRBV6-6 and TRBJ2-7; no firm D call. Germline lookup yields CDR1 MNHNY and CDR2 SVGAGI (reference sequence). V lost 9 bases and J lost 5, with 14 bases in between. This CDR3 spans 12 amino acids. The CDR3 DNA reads TGTGCCAGTGTTGATCCCGGCCACGAGCAGTACTTC. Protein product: CASVDPGHEQYF.

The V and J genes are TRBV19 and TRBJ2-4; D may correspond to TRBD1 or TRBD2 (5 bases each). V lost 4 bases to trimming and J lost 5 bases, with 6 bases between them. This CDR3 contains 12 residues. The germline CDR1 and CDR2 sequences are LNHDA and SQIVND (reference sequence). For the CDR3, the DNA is TGTGCCAGTAGTAGAGGGGAAAACATTCAGTACTTC. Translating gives CASSRGENIQYF.

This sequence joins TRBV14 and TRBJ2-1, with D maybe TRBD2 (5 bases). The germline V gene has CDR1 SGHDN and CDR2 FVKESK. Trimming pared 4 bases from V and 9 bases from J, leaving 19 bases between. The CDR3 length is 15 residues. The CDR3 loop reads CASSRDRRYRSEQFF. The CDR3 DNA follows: TGTGCCAGCAGCCGAGATCGGAGGTACCGCAGTGAGCAGTTCTTC.

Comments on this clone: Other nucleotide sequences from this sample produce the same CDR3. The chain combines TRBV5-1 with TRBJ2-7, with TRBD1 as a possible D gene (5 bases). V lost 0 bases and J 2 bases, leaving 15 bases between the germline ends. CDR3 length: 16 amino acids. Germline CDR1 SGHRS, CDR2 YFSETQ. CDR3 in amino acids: CASSLALTGVTYEQYF. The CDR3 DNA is TGCGCCAGCAGCTTGGCCTTAACAGGAGTAACCTACGAGCAGTACTTC. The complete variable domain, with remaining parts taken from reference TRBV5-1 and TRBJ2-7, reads KAGVTQTPRYLIKTRGQQVTLSCSPISGHRSVSWYQQTPGQGLQFLFEYFSETQRNKGNFPGRFSGRQFSNSRSEMNVSTLELGDSALYLCASSLALTGVTYEQYFGPGTRLTVT.

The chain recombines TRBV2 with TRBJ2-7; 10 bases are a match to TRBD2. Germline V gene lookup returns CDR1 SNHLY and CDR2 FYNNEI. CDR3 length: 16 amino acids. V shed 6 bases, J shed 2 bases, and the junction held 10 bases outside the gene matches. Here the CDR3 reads CASRASRTSGTYEQYF. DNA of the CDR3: TGTGCCAGCAGGGCGTCGCGGACTAGCGGAACCTACGAGCAGTACTTC.

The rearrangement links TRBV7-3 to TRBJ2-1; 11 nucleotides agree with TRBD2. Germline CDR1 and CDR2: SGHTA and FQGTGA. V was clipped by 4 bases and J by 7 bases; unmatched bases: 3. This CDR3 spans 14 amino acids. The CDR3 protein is CASSSGLADNEQFF. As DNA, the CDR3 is TGTGCCAGCAGCTCGGGACTAGCGGATAATGAGCAGTTCTTC. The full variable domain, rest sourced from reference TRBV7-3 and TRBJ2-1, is GAGVSQTPSNKVTEKGKYVELRCDPISGHTALYWYRQSLGQGPEFLIYFQGTGAADDSGLPNDRFFAVRPEGSVSTLKIQRTERGDSAVYLCASSSGLADNEQFFGPGTRLTVL.

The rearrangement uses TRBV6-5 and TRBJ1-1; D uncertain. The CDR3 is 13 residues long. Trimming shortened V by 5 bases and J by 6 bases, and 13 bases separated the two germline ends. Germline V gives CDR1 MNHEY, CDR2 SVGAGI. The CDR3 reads CASSAPVGSEAFF. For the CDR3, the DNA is TGTGCCAGCAGTGCCCCCGTTGGGTCTGAAGCTTTCTTT.

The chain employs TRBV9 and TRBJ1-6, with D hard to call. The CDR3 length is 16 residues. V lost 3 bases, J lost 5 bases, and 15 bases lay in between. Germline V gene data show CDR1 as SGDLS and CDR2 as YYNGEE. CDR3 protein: CASSDGVLDNNSPLHF. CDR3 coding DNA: TGTGCCAGCAGCGACGGGGTTCTGGATAATAATTCACCCCTCCACTTT.

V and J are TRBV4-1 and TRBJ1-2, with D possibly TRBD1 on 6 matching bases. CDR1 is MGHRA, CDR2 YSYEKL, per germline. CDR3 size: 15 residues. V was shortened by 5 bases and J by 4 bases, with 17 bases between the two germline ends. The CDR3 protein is CASSREQGMSYGYTF. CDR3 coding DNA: TGCGCCAGCAGCAGGGAACAGGGAATGAGCTATGGCTACACCTTC.

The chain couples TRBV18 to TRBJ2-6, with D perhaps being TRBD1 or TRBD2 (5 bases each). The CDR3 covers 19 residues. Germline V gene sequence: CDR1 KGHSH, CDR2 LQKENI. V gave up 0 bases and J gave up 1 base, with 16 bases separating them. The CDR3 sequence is CASSPPEFTWGSGANVLTF. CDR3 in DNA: TGTGCCAGCTCACCACCGGAATTCACCTGGGGGTCTGGGGCCAACGTCCTGACTTTC.

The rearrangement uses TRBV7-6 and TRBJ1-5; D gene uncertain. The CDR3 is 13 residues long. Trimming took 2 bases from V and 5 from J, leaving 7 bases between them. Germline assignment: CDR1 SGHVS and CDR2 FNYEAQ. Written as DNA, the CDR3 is TGTGCCAGCAGCTTAACAGCGGATCAGCCCCAGCATTTT. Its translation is CASSLTADQPQHF.

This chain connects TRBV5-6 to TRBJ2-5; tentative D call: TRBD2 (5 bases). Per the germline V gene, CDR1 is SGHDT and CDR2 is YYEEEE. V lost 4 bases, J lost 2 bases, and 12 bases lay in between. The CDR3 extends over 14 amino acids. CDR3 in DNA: TGTGCCAGCAGCGTCGGGATGGGTCAAGAGACCCAGTACTTC. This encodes CASSVGMGQETQYF.

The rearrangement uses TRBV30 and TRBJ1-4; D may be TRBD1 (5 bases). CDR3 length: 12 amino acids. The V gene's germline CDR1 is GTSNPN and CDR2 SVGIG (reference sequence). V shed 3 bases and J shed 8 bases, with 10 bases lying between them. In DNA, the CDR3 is TGTGCCTGGAGCAGGGTGGGGGAAAAACTGTTTTTT. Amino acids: CAWSRVGEKLFF.

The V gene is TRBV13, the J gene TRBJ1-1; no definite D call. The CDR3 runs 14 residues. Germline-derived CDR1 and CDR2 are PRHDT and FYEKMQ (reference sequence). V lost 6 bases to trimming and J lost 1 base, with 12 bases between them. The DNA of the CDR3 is TGTGCCAGCAGTTATCTCCCCGAGAACACTGAAGCTTTCTTT. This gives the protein CASSYLPENTEAFF.

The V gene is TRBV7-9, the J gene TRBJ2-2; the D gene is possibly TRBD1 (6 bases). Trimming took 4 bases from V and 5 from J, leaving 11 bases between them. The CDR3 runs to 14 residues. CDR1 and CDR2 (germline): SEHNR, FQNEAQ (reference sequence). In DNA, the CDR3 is TGTGCCAGCAGCTCCAACAGGGAAACCGGGGAGCTGTTTTTT. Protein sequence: CASSSNRETGELFF.

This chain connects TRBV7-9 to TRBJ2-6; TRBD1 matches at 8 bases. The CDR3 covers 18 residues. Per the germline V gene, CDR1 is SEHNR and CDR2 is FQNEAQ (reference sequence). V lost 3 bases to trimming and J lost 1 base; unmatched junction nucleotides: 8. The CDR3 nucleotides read TGTGCCAGCAGCTTGACAGGGGTCGATGAGTCTGGGGCCAACGTCCTGACTTTC. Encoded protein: CASSLTGVDESGANVLTF.

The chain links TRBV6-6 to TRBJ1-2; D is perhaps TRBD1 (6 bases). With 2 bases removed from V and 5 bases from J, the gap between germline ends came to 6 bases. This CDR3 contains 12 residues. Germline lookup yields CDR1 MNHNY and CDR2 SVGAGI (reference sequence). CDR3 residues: CASSYTGYGYTF. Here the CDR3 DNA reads TGTGCCAGCAGTTACACAGGGTATGGCTACACCTTC.